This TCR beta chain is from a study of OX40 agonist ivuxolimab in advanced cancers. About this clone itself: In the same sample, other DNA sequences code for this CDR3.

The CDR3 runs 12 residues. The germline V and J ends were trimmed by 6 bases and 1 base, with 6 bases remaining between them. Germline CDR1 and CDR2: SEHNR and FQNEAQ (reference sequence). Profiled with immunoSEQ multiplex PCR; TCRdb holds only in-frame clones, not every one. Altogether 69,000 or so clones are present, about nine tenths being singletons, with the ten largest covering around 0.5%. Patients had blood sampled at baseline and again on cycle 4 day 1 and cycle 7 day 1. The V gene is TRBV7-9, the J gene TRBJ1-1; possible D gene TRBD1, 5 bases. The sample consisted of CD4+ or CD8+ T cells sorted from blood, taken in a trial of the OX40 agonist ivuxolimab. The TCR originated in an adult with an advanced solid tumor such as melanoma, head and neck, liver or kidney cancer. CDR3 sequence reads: CASRRGNTEAFF. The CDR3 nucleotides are TGTGCCAGCAGGAGGGGGAACACTGAAGCTTTCTTT.